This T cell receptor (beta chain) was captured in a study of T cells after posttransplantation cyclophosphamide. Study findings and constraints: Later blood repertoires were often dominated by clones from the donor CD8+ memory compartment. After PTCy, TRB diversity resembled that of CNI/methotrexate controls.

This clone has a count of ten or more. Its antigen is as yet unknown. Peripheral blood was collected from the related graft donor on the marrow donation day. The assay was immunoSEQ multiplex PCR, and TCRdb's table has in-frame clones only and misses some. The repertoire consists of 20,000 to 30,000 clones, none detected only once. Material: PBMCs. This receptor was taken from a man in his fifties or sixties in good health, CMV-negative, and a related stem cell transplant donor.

The CDR3 region has the DNA TGCGCCAGCAGCTTGGAAGCTAGCGGGAGGGCAGGAGATACGCAGTATTTT. Protein sequence: CASSLEASGRAGDTQYF. The V and J genes are TRBV5-1 and TRBJ2-3; 12 bases align to TRBD2. Unmatched junction bases numbered 7, after V lost 0 bases and J lost 5 bases. CDR1 and CDR2 from the germline V gene are SGHRS and YFSETQ. The CDR3 is made up of 17 amino acids.